This T cell receptor beta chain is from a study of blood T cells in healthy people across ages. Trimming left V 1 base short and J 6 bases short, with 13 bases between. The length of the CDR3 is 15 residues. The germline CDR1 and CDR2 sequences are SGHTA and FQGNSA. A sample-barcoded 5' primer and a J-beta primer mix were used in a second PCR of roughly 6 to 11 cycles. MiXCR was run by TCRdb on the 5' RACE reads, yielding one entry per CDR3 protein. Of 550,000 to 750,000 distinct CDR3 sequences in the sample, under 25% were seen once. Specimen: blood. This rearrangement joins TRBV7-2 to TRBJ1-5; D remains unclear. This sequence was found in a man aged 65-85 years in good health. CDR3 in amino acids: CASSLGSWAGQPQHF. The CDR3 DNA reads TGTGCCAGCAGCTTAGGTAGCTGGGCTGGTCAGCCCCAGCATTTT. Full variable domain (remainder filled in from reference TRBV7-2 and TRBJ1-5): GAGVSQSPSNKVTEKGKDVELRCDPISGHTALYWYRQSLGQGLEFLIYFQGNSAPDKSGLPSDRFSAERTGGSVSTLTIQRTQQEDSAVYLCASSLGSWAGQPQHFGDGTRLSIL.